The present T cell receptor beta chain was sequenced within a study of blood T cell repertoires in COVID-19. Study as a whole: Collection of acute and convalescent COVID-19 samples took place in the United States, Italy and Spain.

Libraries were prepared by immunoSEQ multiplex PCR; TCRdb keeps only in-frame clonotypes and omits some of them. The table has 190,000 or so clones, 75% to 90% seen once; the top ten hold roughly 4%. The V end lost 5 bases, the J end lost 12 bases, and 16 bases lay between the germline ends. The germline CDR1 and CDR2 sequences are LNHDA and SQIVND (reference sequence). The CDR3 runs to 12 residues. The TCR comes from a woman in her twenties or thirties who had been exposed to COVID-19. Specimen: PBMCs or T cells enriched from blood (not recorded which). The chain employs TRBV19 and TRBJ1-1; a weak D match, TRBD1 (6 bases). The CDR3 loop is CASSPDSPRTFF. CDR3 nucleotide sequence: TGTGCCAGTAGTCCGGACAGTCCGAGAACTTTCTTT.